A selection of T cell receptor beta chains follows, all from one sample in a study of T-cell memory formation after mild COVID-19. MiXCR, applied by TCRdb to the 5' RACE reads, yields one record per CDR3 protein. The data hold over 70,000 distinct CDR3 sequences, with approximately 15% observed a single time. Sequenced sample: PBMCs or a T cell subset sorted from them (not recorded which). The source of these receptors is a man between 18 and 29 years old who had mild COVID-19 (a few samples of this study predate the infection). Cell type and time point are not known. Both conserved end residues are part of each CDR3. The D gene is left open where the match is weak. Some rows have no size entry. The others give once, few or many, or a class for an expanded clone.

>TRBJ1-2|few|-|TRBV7-9
TGTGCCAGCGGGCGGGTTGACAGTTTGCCGGACTATGGCTACACCTTC
CASGRVDSLPDYGYTF
>TRBJ2-5|few|-|TRBV5-5
TGTGCCAGCAGCCGAGGGAATCTAGAGACCCAGTACTTC
CASSRGNLETQYF
>TRBJ1-5|many|TRBD1|TRBV4-1
TGCGCCAGCAGTCCCGGACAGGAATCGTATCAGCCCCAGCATTTT
CASSPGQESYQPQHF
>TRBJ2-7|-|TRBD1|TRBV4-1
TGCGCCAGCAGCCCCAGTGGGGGACAGGCTTCGTACGAGCAGTACTTC
CASSPSGGQASYEQYF
>TRBJ1-1|many|-|TRBV7-9
TGTGCCAGCAGCAGGGAGCAGGGTAAGGCTGAAGCTTTCTTT
CASSREQGKAEAFF
>TRBJ2-3|-|TRBD2|TRBV2
TGTGCCAGCAGTGAATCGACCGCGGGGGGGTACACAGATACGCAGTATTTT
CASSESTAGGYTDTQYF
>TRBJ1-1|-|-|TRBV7-8
TGTGCCAGCAGCTTAAGGGAAGGGAACACTGAAGCTTTCTTT
CASSLREGNTEAFF
>TRBJ1-5|-|-|TRBV3-1
TGTGCCAGCAGCCAAGATTGGGGGGACCAGCCCCAGCATTTT
CASSQDWGDQPQHF
>TRBJ1-1|few|-|TRBV12-3/TRBV12-4
TGTGCCAGCAGTTTTGAGGCTTTGAGCACTGAAGCTTTCTTT
CASSFEALSTEAFF
>TRBJ1-2|-|TRBD1|TRBV27
TGTGCCAGCAGTTCGACAGGGGCCTATAGCTACACCTTC
CASSSTGAYSYTF
>TRBJ2-3|few|-|TRBV6-6
TGTGCCAGCACCCTAAGTGAGAATACGCAGTATTTT
CASTLSENTQYF
>TRBJ2-1|many|TRBD2|TRBV7-7
TGTGCTAGCAGCTTGGATTGGGGGGGTGAGCAGTTCTTC
CASSLDWGGEQFF
>TRBJ2-3|few|-|TRBV4-1
TGCGCCAGCAGCCAAGAGCGGGGCGGGGATACGCAGTATTTT
CASSQERGGDTQYF
>TRBJ2-3|few|-|TRBV12-3/TRBV12-4
TGTGCCAGCAGTTTTGGTAACAGGGTAAGAGATACGCAGTATTTT
CASSFGNRVRDTQYF
>TRBJ2-1|-|-|TRBV5-6
TGTGCCAGCAGCTTGGGGGTAGGGAATGAGCAGTTCTTC
CASSLGVGNEQFF
>TRBJ2-1|-|-|TRBV4-1
TGCGCCAGCAGCCAAGCTAAGAGCGGTCTTTACAATGAGCAGTTCTTC
CASSQAKSGLYNEQFF
>TRBJ2-5|-|-|TRBV9
TGTGCCAGCAGCGAGGGGGGTCGGGAGACCCAGTACTTC
CASSEGGRETQYF
>TRBJ2-7|-|-|TRBV27
TGTGCCAGCAGTTTAGCGGGGATCGAGCAGTACTTC
CASSLAGIEQYF
>TRBJ2-3|few|-|TRBV11-2
TGTGCCAGCAGCCCTAACGGACCTGGGGATACGCAGTATTTT
CASSPNGPGDTQYF
>TRBJ2-3|-|-|TRBV18
TGTGCCAGCTCATCGCCCTCCGTGGACGATACGCAGTATTTT
CASSSPSVDDTQYF
>TRBJ1-1|once|-|TRBV6-1
TGTGCCAGCAGTGAAGACTTCCACTACAGGATGAACACTGAAGCTTTCTTT
CASSEDFHYRMNTEAFF
>TRBJ2-6|-|TRBD1|TRBV7-9
TGTGCCAGCAGTTCCCGGACAGGGCGGGGGGCCAACGTCCTGACTTTC
CASSSRTGRGANVLTF
>TRBJ2-3|-|-|TRBV20-1
TGCAGTGCTAGATCTCCCGAACCCCCCACAGATACGCAGTATTTT
CSARSPEPPTDTQYF
>TRBJ1-2|-|-|TRBV7-3
TGTGCCAGCAGCTTTATAGCAGGGGCTGAAGGCTACACCTTC
CASSFIAGAEGYTF
>TRBJ2-3|few|-|TRBV9
TGTGCCAGCAGCGTTCGAAAGAGGGGAGATACGCAGTATTTT
CASSVRKRGDTQYF
>TRBJ2-5|few|-|TRBV29-1
TGCAGCGTTGAAGACCCGAGACAGGGAGGCGAGACCCAGTACTTC
CSVEDPRQGGETQYF
>TRBJ1-1|-|-|TRBV20-1
TGCAGTGCTAGTGTGGCAGATGGGATGAACACTGAAGCTTTCTTT
CSASVADGMNTEAFF
>TRBJ2-5|-|-|TRBV7-9
TGTGCCAGCAGAGAAGGGACGTGGGAGACCCAGTACTTC
CASREGTWETQYF
>TRBJ1-5|-|-|TRBV29-1
TGCAGCGTTGCAGGGTTTGAGAATCAGCCCCAGCATTTT
CSVAGFENQPQHF
>TRBJ2-5|few|-|TRBV7-9
TGTGCCAGCAGCTTCTTCCCTCCGCCAGATGCGTTCCAAGAGACCCAGTACTTC
CASSFFPPPDAFQETQYF
>TRBJ2-5|few|-|TRBV21-1
TGTGCCAGCAGCAAAATGTTTCTGACAGGAGGAGAGACCCAGTACTTC
CASSKMFLTGGETQYF
>TRBJ2-4|-|TRBD1|TRBV4-3
TGCGCCAGCAGCCAAGATCATTGGCGGACAGGAGGACGGTTAGCCAAAAACATTCAGTACTTC
CASSQDHWRTGGRLAKNIQYF
>TRBJ1-2|-|-|TRBV4-1
TGCGCCAGCAGCCAAGTTGGTTATACCTATGGCTACACCTTC
CASSQVGYTYGYTF
>TRBJ1-2|-|TRBD1|TRBV28
TGTGCCAGCAGGGCGCCGACAGGGTTTGACGGCTACACCTTC
CASRAPTGFDGYTF
>TRBJ2-1|-|TRBD2|TRBV5-1
TGCGCCAGCAGCTTCGGGGCTAGCGGGAACAATGAGCAGTTCTTC
CASSFGASGNNEQFF
>TRBJ2-5|many|-|TRBV7-6
TGTGCCAGCAGCTTAGGTCGCCAGGGCGAGACCCAGTACTTC
CASSLGRQGETQYF
>TRBJ2-2|few|-|TRBV5-1
TGCGCCAGCAGCTTCAGCCGGGAGCTGTTTTTT
CASSFSRELFF
>TRBJ1-6|few|-|TRBV7-8
TGTGCCAGCAGCGACGCGGGGGGTTCGGCCTCACCCCTCCACTTT
CASSDAGGSASPLHF
>TRBJ2-1|-|-|TRBV20-1
TGCAGTGCTAGAAAATTAACCCGTTCCTCCTACAATGAGCAGTTCTTC
CSARKLTRSSYNEQFF
>TRBJ2-2|many|-|TRBV2
TGTGCCAGCAGGCAGCGTTTGGGTAGGAACACCGGGGAGCTGTTTTTT
CASRQRLGRNTGELFF
>TRBJ2-3|many|TRBD2|TRBV20-1
TGCAGTGCTCTGACTGGGCGCGGGGGGGCCGATACGCAGTATTTT
CSALTGRGGADTQYF
>TRBJ2-3|-|-|TRBV4-2
TGTGCCAGCAGCCGCGAACAGAGGGACACAGATACGCAGTATTTT
CASSREQRDTDTQYF
>TRBJ2-1|many|-|TRBV4-1
TGCGCCAGCAGCCACCCTAGCTTAACGGATGAGCAGTTCTTC
CASSHPSLTDEQFF
>TRBJ2-1|many|TRBD2|TRBV7-9
TGTGCCAGCAGCTTCGGACTAGTTGATAGTGAGCAGTTCTTC
CASSFGLVDSEQFF
>TRBJ2-3|many|TRBD2|TRBV7-8
TGTGCCAGCAGCGCCCGGGGGGGCACAGATACGCAGTATTTT
CASSARGGTDTQYF
>TRBJ2-5|-|-|TRBV5-1
TGCGCCAGCAGCTTCGGCAGGGAAAACCAAGAGACCCAGTACTTC
CASSFGRENQETQYF
>TRBJ1-5|few|TRBD1|TRBV4-1
TGCGCCAGCAGCCAGGGGACAGGGGTTCAGCCCCAGCATTTT
CASSQGTGVQPQHF